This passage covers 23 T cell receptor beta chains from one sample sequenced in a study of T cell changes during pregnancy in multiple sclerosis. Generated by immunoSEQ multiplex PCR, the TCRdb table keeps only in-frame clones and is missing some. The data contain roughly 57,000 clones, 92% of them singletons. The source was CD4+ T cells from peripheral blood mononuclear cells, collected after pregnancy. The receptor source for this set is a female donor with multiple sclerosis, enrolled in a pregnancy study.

CDR3 coding DNA: TGTGCCAGTAGCCCGAGCCCGAGTTACAATGAGCAGTTCTTC. It encodes CASSPSPSYNEQFF. The genes are TRBV19 and TRBJ2-1; no clear D gene. Germline CDR1 LNHDA, CDR2 SQIVND (reference sequence). The ends were cut back, 6 bases at V and 4 bases at J, with 13 bases in the middle. CDR3 size: 14 residues.

CDR3 coding DNA: TGTGCCAGCAGCCCCCCAGGGGGTAGTCGGACTGAAGCTTTCTTT. Encoded protein: CASSPPGGSRTEAFF. The V and J genes are TRBV9 and TRBJ1-1, with TRBD1 matching 7 bases. There are 15 residues in the CDR3. The V gene's germline CDR1 is SGDLS and CDR2 YYNGEE. The trim removed 4 bases at V and 5 bases at J, leaving 11 bases unmatched.

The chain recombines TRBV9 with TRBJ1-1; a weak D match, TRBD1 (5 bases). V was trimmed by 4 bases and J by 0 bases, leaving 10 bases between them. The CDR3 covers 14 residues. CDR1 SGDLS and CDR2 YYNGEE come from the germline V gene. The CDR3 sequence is CASSTRAMNTEAFF. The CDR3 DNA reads TGTGCCAGCAGCACCAGGGCCATGAACACTGAAGCTTTCTTT. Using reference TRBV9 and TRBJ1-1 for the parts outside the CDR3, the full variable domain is DSGVTQTPKHLITATGQRVTLRCSPRSGDLSVYWYQQSLDQGLQFLIQYYNGEERAKGNILERFSAQQFPDLHSELNLSSLELGDSALYFCASSTRAMNTEAFFGQGTRLTVV.

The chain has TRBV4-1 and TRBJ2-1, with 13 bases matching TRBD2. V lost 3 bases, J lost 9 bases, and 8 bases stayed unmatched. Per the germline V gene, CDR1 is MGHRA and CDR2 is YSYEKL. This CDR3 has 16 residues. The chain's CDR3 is CASSHSVGLAGVEQFF. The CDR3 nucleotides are TGCGCCAGCAGCCATTCCGTCGGACTAGCGGGGGTTGAGCAGTTCTTC.

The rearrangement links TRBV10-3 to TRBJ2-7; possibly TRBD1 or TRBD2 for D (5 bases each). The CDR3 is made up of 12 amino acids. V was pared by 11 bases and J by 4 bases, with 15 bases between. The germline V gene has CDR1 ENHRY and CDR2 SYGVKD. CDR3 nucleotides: TGTGCCGTCACAGGTACGGGGTACGAGCAGTACTTC. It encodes CAVTGTGYEQYF.

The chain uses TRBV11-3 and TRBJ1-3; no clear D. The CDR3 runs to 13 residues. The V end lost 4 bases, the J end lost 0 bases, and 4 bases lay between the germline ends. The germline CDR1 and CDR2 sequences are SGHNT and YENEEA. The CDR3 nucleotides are TGTGCCAGCAGCTCCAACTCTGGAAACACCATATATTTT. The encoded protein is CASSSNSGNTIYF. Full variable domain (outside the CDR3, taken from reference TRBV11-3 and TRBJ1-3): EAGVVQSPRYKIIEKKQPVAFWCNPISGHNTLYWYLQNLGQGPELLIRYENEEAVDDSQLPKDRFSAERLKGVDSTLKIQPAELGDSAVYLCASSSNSGNTIYFGEGSWLTVV.

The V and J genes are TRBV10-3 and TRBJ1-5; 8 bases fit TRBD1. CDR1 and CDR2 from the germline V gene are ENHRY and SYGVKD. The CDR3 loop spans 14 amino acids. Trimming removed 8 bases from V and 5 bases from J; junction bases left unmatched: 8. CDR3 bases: TGTGCCATCCAATCAGGACAGGGTGATCAGCCCCAGCATTTT. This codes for CAIQSGQGDQPQHF.

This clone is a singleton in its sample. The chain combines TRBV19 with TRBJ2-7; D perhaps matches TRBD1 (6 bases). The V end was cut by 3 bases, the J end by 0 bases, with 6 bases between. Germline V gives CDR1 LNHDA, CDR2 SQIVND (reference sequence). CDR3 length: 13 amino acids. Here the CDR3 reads CASSMDSSYEQYF. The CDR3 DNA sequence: TGTGCCAGTAGTATGGACAGCTCCTACGAGCAGTACTTC.

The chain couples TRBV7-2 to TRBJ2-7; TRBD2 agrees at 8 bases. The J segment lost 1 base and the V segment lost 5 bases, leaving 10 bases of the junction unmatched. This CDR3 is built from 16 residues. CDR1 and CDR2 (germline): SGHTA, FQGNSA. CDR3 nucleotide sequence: TGTGCCAGCAGCCAGAGCGGCGGGGGGAAGTCCTACGAGCAGTACTTC. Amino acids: CASSQSGGGKSYEQYF.

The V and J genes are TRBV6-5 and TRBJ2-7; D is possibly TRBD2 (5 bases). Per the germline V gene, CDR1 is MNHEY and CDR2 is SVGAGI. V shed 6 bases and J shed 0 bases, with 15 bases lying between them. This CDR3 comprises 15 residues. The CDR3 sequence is CASRPNGVSSYEQYF. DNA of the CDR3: TGTGCCAGCAGGCCTAACGGGGTTAGCTCCTACGAGCAGTACTTC.

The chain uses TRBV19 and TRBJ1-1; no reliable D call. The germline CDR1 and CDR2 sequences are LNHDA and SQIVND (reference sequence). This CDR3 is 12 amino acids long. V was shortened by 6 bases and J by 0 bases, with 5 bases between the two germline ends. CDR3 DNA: TGTGCCAGTAGGAGATTGAACACTGAAGCTTTCTTT. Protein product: CASRRLNTEAFF.

For the CDR3, the DNA is TGTGCCAGCTCACTAACCAGGGGGCTGAACACTGAAGCTTTCTTT. Its protein product is CASSLTRGLNTEAFF. The V and J genes are TRBV18 and TRBJ1-1; 8 bases align to TRBD1. Germline CDR1 KGHSH, CDR2 LQKENI. V dropped 4 bases and J dropped 0; count of bases not matched to a gene: 4. The CDR3 consists of 15 residues.

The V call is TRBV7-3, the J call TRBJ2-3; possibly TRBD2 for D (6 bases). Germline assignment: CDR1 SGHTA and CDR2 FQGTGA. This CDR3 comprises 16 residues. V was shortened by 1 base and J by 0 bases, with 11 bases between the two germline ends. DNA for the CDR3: TGTGCCAGCAGCTTAATCGGGGGTGGGAGCACAGATACGCAGTATTTT. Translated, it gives CASSLIGGGSTDTQYF.

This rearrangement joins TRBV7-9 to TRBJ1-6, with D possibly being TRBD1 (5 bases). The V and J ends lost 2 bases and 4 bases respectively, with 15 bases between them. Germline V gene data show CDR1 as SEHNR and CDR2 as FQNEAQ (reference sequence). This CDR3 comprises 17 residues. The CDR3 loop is CASSLFPDRGYNSPLHF. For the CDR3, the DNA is TGTGCCAGCAGCTTATTTCCCGACAGAGGATATAATTCACCCCTCCACTTT.

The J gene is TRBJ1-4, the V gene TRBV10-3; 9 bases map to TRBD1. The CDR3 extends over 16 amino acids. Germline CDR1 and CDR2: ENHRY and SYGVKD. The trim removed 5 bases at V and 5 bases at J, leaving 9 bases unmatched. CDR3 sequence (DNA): TGTGCCATCAGTCAGAACCGGGACAGGGTAAATGAAAAACTGTTTTTT. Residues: CAISQNRDRVNEKLFF.

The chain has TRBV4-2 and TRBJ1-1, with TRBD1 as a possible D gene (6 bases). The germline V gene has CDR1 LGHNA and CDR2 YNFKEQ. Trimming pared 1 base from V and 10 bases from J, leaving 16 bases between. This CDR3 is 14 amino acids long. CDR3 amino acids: CASSQATGPRGAFF. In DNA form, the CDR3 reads TGTGCCAGCAGCCAAGCCACAGGGCCCCGTGGAGCTTTCTTT.

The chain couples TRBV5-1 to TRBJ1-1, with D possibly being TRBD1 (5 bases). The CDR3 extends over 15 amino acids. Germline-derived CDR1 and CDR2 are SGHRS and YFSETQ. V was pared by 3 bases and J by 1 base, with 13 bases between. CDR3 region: CASSWRGEGNTEAFF. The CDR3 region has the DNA TGCGCCAGCAGCTGGCGGGGGGAGGGGAACACTGAAGCTTTCTTT. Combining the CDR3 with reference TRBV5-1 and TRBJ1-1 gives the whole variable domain KAGVTQTPRYLIKTRGQQVTLSCSPISGHRSVSWYQQTPGQGLQFLFEYFSETQRNKGNFPGRFSGRQFSNSRSEMNVSTLELGDSALYLCASSWRGEGNTEAFFGQGTRLTVV.

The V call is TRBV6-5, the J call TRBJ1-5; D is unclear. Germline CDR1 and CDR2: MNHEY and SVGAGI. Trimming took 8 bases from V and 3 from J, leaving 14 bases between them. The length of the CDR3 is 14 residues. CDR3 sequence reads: CASSEGRSNQPQHF. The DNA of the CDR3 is TGTGCCAGCTCTGAGGGTAGGTCCAATCAGCCCCAGCATTTT.

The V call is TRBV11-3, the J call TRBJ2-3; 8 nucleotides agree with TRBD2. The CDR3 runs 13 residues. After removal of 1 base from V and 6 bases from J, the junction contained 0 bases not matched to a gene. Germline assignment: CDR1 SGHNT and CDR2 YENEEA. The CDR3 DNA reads TGTGCCAGCAGCTTAGCGGGGGGGGATACGCAGTATTTT. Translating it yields CASSLAGGDTQYF.

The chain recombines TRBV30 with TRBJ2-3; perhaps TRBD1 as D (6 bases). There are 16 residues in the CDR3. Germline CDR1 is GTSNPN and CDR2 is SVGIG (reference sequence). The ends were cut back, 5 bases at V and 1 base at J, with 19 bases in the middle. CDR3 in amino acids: CAWGVRGTGGTDTQYF. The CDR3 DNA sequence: TGTGCCTGGGGGGTTAGGGGGACCGGAGGCACAGATACGCAGTATTTT.

Here the CDR3 DNA reads TGTGCCAGCAGTTACTCTAATGGACAGGACACTGAAGCTTTCTTT. Its protein product is CASSYSNGQDTEAFF. The chain uses TRBV6-5 and TRBJ1-1; 7 nucleotides agree with TRBD1. The J segment lost 3 bases and the V segment lost 0 bases, leaving 4 bases of the junction unmatched. The CDR3 is made up of 15 amino acids. CDR1 MNHEY and CDR2 SVGAGI come from the germline V gene.

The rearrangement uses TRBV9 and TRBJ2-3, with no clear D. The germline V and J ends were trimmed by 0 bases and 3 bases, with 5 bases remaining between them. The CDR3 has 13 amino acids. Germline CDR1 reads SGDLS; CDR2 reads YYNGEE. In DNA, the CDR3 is TGTGCCAGCAGCGTAGGGCCTACAGATACGCAGTATTTT. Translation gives CASSVGPTDTQYF.

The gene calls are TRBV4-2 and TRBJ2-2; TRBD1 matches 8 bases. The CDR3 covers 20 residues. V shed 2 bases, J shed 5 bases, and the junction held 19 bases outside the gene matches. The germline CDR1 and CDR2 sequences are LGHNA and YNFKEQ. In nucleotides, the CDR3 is TGTGCCAGCAGCCAAAAGCCGCAGGGGGCGGGAATCGTATGGACCGGGGAGCTGTTTTTT. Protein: CASSQKPQGAGIVWTGELFF.